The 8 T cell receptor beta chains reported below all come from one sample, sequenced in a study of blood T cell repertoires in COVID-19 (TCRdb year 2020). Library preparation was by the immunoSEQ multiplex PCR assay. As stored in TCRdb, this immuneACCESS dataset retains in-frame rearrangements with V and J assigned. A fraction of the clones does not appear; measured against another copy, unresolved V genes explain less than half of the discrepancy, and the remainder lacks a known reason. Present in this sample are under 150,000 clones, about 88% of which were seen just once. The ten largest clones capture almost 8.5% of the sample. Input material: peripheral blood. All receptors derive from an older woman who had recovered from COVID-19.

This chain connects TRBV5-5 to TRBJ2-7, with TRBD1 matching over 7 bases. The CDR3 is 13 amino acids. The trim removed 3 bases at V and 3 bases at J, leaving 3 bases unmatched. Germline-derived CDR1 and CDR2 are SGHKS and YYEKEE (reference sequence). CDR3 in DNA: TGTGCCAGCAGCTGGGGACAGATCTACGAGCAGTACTTC. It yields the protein CASSWGQIYEQYF.

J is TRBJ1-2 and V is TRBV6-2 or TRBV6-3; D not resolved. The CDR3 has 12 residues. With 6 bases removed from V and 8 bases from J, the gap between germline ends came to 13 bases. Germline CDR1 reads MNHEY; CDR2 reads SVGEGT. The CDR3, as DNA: TGTGCCAGCAGCGTTCCATCTGGCGGCTACACCTTC. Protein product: CASSVPSGGYTF.

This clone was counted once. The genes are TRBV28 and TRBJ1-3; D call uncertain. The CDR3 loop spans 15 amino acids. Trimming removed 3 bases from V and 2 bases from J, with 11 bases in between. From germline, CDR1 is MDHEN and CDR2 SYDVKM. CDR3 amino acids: CASSLELGAGNTIYF. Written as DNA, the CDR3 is TGTGCCAGCAGTTTGGAATTGGGAGCTGGAAACACCATATATTTT.

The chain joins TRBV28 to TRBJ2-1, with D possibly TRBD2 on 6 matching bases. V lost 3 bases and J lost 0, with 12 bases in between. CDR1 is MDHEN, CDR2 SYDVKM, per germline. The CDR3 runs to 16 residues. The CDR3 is CASSFWDSNSYNEQFF. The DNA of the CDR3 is TGTGCCAGCAGTTTTTGGGACTCCAACTCCTACAATGAGCAGTTCTTC.

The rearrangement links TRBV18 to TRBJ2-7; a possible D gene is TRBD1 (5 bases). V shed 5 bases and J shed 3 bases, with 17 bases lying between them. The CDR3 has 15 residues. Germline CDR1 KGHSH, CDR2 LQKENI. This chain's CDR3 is CASSSTRQLDYEQYF. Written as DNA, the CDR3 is TGTGCCAGCTCATCGACCCGACAGCTGGACTACGAGCAGTACTTC.

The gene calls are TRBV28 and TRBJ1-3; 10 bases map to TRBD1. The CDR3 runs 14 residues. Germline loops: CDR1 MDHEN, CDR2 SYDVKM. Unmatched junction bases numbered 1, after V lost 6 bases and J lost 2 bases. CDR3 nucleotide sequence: TGTGCCAGCAGGGGACAGGGGACTGGAAACACCATATATTTT. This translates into CASRGQGTGNTIYF.

The CDR3 is CASRPPPGQRIEAFF. The CDR3 nucleotides are TGTGCCAGCAGACCTCCACCGGGACAGCGGATTGAAGCTTTCTTT. The chain carries TRBV28 and TRBJ1-1; TRBD1 matches 7 bases. This CDR3 comprises 15 residues. The V gene end was trimmed by 6 bases and the J gene end by 7 bases; junction bases not matched to a gene: 14. Germline lookup yields CDR1 MDHEN and CDR2 SYDVKM.

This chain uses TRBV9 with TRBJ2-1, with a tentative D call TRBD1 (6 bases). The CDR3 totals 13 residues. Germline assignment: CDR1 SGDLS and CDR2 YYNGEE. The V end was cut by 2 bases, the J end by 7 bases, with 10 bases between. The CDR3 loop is CASSVTGGNEQFF. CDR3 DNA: TGTGCCAGCAGCGTGACAGGTGGAAATGAGCAGTTCTTC. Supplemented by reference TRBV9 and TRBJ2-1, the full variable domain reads DSGVTQTPKHLITATGQRVTLRCSPRSGDLSVYWYQQSLDQGLQFLIQYYNGEERAKGNILERFSAQQFPDLHSELNLSSLELGDSALYFCASSVTGGNEQFFGPGTRLTVL.